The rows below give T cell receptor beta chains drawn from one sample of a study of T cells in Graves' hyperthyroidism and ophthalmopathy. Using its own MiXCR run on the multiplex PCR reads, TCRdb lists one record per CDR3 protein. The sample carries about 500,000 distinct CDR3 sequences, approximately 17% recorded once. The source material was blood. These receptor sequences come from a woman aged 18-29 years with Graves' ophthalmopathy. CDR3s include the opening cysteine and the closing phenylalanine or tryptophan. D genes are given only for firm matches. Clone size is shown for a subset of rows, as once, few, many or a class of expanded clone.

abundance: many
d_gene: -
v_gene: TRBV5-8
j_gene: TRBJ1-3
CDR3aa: CASRQGYAGNTIYF
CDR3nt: TGTGCCAGCAGGCAGGGTTATGCTGGAAACACCATATATTTT

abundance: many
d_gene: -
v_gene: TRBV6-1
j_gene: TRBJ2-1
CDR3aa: CASRMTEYNEQFF
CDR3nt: TGTGCCAGCAGAATGACAGAGTACAATGAGCAGTTCTTC

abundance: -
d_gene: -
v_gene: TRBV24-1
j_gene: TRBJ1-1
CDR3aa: CATRRAGVAEAFF
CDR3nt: TGTGCCACCAGGAGGGCAGGGGTAGCTGAAGCTTTCTTT

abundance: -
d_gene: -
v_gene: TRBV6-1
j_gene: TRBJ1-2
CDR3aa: CASSRKRENGYTF
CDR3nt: TGTGCCAGTTCACGGAAGAGGGAAAATGGCTACACCTTC

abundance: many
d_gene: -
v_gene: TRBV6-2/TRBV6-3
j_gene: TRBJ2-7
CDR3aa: CASRDSGRSYEQYF
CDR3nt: TGTGCCAGCAGGGATTCCGGAAGGTCCTACGAGCAGTACTTC

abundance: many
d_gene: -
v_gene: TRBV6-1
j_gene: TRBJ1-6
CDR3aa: CASSAPNWAYNSPLHF
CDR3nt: TGTGCCAGCAGTGCCCCCAACTGGGCTTATAATTCACCCCTCCACTTT

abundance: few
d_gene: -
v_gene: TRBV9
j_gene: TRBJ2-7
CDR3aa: CASGTGREQYF
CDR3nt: TGTGCCAGCGGAACAGGGCGCGAGCAGTACTTC

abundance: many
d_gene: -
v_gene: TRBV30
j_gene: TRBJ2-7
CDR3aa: CAWRGLTYEQYF
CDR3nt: TGTGCCTGGAGAGGGCTAACCTACGAGCAGTACTTC

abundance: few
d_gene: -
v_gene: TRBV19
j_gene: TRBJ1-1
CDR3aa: CASSIGQINTEAFF
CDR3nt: TGTGCCAGTAGTATCGGGCAGATAAACACTGAAGCTTTCTTT

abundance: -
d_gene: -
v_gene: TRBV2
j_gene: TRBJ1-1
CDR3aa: CAIRGRLNTEAFF
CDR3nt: TGTGCCATACGGGGACGGTTGAACACTGAAGCTTTCTTT

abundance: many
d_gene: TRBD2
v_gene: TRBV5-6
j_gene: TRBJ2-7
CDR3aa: CASSPPTGGVYEQYF
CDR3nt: TGTGCCAGCAGCCCACCAACGGGAGGGGTCTACGAGCAGTACTTC

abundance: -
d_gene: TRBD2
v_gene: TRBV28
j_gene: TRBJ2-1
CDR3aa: CASSLIRRETHNEQFF
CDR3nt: TGTGCCAGCAGTTTGATTCGGCGGGAGACCCACAATGAGCAGTTCTTC

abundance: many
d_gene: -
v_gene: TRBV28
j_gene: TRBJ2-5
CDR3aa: CASSPPTGPGRPTQYF
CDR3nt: TGTGCCAGCAGTCCACCTACAGGACCCGGCAGACCGACCCAGTACTTC

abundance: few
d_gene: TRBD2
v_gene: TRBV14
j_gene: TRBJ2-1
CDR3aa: CASSPLRGGLEVSSYNEQFF
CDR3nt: TGTGCCAGCAGCCCCCTCCGGGGAGGGCTAGAAGTAAGCTCCTACAATGAGCAGTTCTTC

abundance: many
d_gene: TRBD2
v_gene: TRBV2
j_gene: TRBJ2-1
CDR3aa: CASSEARRGGQVPFHEQFF
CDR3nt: TGTGCCAGCAGTGAAGCGCGGCGGGGGGGCCAGGTTCCCTTCCATGAGCAGTTCTTC

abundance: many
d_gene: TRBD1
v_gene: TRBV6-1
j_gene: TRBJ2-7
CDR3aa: CASSLEGQAYEQYF
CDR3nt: TGTGCCAGCAGTCTTGAGGGACAGGCCTACGAGCAGTACTTC

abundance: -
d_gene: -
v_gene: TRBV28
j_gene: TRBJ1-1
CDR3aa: CASFGGMNTEAFF
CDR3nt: TGTGCCAGCTTTGGCGGGATGAACACTGAAGCTTTCTTT

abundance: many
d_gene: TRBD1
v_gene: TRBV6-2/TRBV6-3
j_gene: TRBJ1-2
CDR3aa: CASRTGGYGYTF
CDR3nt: TGTGCCAGCAGGACAGGGGGATATGGCTACACCTTC

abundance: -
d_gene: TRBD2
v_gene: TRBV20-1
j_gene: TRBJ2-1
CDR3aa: CSLSGRAISYNEQFF
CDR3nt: TGCAGTCTTAGCGGGAGGGCGATTTCCTACAATGAGCAGTTCTTC

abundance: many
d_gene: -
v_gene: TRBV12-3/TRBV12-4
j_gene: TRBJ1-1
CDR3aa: CASSLTEGGGEAFF
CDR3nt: TGTGCCAGCAGTTTAACGGAGGGAGGGGGTGAAGCTTTCTTT

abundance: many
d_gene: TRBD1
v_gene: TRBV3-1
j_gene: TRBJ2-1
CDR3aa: CASSHGTGGVNEQFF
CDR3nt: TGTGCCAGCAGCCACGGGACAGGGGGCGTCAATGAGCAGTTCTTC

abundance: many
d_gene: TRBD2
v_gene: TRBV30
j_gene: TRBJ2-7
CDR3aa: CAWSLVGLAYEQYF
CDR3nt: TGTGCCTGGAGTCTCGTCGGACTAGCCTACGAGCAGTACTTC

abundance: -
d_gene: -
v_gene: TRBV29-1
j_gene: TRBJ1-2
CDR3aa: CSAAGVSNYGYTF
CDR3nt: TGCAGCGCCGCCGGGGTTTCAAACTATGGCTACACCTTC

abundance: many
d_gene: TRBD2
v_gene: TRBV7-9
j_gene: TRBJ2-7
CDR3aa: CASSLGGRGYEQYF
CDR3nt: TGTGCCAGCAGCTTAGGCGGGAGGGGCTACGAGCAGTACTTC

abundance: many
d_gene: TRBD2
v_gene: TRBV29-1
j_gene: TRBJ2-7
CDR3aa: CSVLAGASGSVNEQYF
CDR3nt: TGCAGCGTTCTAGCGGGGGCTAGCGGGAGTGTCAACGAGCAGTACTTC

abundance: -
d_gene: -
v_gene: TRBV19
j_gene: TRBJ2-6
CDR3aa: CASSNPQGRGANVLTF
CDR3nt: TGTGCCAGTAGTAACCCACAGGGTCGGGGGGCCAACGTCCTGACTTTC

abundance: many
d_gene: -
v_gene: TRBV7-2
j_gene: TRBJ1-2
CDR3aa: CASSSSGYSNYGYTF
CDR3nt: TGTGCCAGCAGCTCCTCAGGGTACTCTAACTATGGCTACACCTTC

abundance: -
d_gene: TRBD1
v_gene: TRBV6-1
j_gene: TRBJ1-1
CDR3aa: CASRQPPGTGNTEAFF
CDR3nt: TGTGCCAGCAGACAGCCTCCCGGGACAGGGAACACTGAAGCTTTCTTT

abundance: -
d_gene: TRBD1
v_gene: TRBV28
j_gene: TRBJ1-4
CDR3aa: CASSLIGWTGGRSNEKLFF
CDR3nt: TGTGCCAGCAGTTTGATTGGGTGGACAGGGGGCAGAAGTAATGAAAAACTGTTTTTT

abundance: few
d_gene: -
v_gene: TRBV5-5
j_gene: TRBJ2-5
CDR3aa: CASSLEPGRGETQYF
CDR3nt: TGTGCCAGCAGCTTGGAGCCGGGTCGCGGAGAGACCCAGTACTTC

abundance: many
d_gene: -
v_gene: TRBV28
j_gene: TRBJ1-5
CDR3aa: CASSFRWGANQPQHF
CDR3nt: TGTGCCAGCAGTTTTCGTTGGGGAGCCAATCAGCCCCAGCATTTT

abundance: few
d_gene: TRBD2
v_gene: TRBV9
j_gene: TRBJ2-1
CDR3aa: CASSQIGLAGRLNSYNEQFF
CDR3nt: TGTGCCAGCAGCCAAATTGGACTAGCGGGGAGGTTAAACTCCTACAATGAGCAGTTCTTC

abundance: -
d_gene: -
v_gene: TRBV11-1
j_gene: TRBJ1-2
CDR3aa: CASSLEAASNYGYTF
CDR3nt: TGTGCCAGCAGCTTAGAGGCCGCCTCTAACTATGGCTACACCTTC

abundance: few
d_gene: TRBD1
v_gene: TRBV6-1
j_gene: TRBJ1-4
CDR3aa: CASRHDREAEKLFF
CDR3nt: TGTGCCAGCAGACACGACAGGGAAGCTGAAAAACTGTTTTTT

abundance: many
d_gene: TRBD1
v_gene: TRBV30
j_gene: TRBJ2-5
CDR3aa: CASNKHDRGLKETQYF
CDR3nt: TGTGCCTCTAACAAACACGACAGGGGGCTGAAAGAGACCCAGTACTTC

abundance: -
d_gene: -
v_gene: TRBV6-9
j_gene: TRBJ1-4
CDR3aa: CASSYLGSTNEKLFF
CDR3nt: TGTGCCAGCAGTTACTTGGGGTCAACTAATGAAAAACTGTTTTTT

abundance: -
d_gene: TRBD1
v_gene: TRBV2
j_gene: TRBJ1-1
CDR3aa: CASGTGLLEAFF
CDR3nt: TGTGCCAGCGGGACAGGGCTACTTGAAGCTTTCTTT

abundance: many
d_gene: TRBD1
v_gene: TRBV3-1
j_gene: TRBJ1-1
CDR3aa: CASSRTGVNTEAFF
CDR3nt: TGTGCCAGCAGTCGGACAGGGGTGAACACTGAAGCTTTCTTT

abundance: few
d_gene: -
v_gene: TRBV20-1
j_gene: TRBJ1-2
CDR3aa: CSASPITANYGYTF
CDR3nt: TGCAGTGCTAGCCCCATAACAGCTAACTATGGCTACACCTTC

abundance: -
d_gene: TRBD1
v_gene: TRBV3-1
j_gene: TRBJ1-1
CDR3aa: CASSGGQGPPAFF
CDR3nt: TGTGCCAGCAGCGGAGGACAGGGTCCCCCTGCTTTCTTT

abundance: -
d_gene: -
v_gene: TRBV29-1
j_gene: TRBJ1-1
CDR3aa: CSGTGTRGMNTEAFF
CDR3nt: TGCAGCGGGACCGGGACAAGGGGGATGAACACTGAAGCTTTCTTT

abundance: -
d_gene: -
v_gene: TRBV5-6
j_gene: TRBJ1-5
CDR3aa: CASSLARGKGQPQHF
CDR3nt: TGTGCCAGCAGCTTGGCCAGAGGGAAGGGTCAGCCCCAGCATTTT

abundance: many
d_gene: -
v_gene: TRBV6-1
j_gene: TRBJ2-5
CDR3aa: CASTGGREGETQYF
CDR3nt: TGTGCCAGCACCGGGGGGCGAGAAGGGGAGACCCAGTACTTC

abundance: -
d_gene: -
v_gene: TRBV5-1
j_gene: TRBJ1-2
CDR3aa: CASSLMGRGGYTF
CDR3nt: TGCGCCAGCAGCTTGATGGGTAGGGGTGGCTACACCTTC

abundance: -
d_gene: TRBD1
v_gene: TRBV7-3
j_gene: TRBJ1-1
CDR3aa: CASSNTGGEEAFF
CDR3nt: TGTGCCAGCAGCAACACAGGGGGCGAAGAAGCTTTCTTT

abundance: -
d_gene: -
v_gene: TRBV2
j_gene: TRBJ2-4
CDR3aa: CASFGWENIQYF
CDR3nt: TGTGCCAGCTTTGGTTGGGAAAACATTCAGTACTTC

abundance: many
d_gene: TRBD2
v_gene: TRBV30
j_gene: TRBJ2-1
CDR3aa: CAWRPGGVNEQFF
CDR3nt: TGTGCCTGGAGACCCGGGGGGGTCAATGAGCAGTTCTTC